Included here is one T cell receptor (beta chain) sequence, with context. The sample is drawn from a study of blood T cell repertoires in COVID-19. In the study overall: Researchers got acute and convalescent COVID-19 samples from the United States, Italy and Spain.

Trimming removed 0 bases from V and 1 base from J; junction bases left unmatched: 3. CDR1 and CDR2 from the germline V gene are SGHTS and YDEGEE. The CDR3 runs to 16 residues. The method was immunoSEQ multiplex PCR; TCRdb's version includes in-frame clones alone and lacks a portion of them. This sample has tens of thousands of clones, with 70% to 75% found just once. The clonotype was recovered from a man aged 65 to 79 with acute or convalescent COVID-19. Specimen: peripheral blood. V gene TRBV5-8 combines with J gene TRBJ2-3; the match to TRBD2 covers 9 bases. The CDR3 DNA sequence: TGTGCCAGCAGCTTGGGACTAGCGGAGGGCACAGATACGCAGTATTTT. Its protein is CASSLGLAEGTDTQYF.